The 32 T cell receptor beta chains reported below all come from one sample, sequenced in a study of blood T cell repertoires in COVID-19. Clones were sequenced by immunoSEQ multiplex PCR, and TCRdb holds only the in-frame ones, with some missing. The sample lists approximately 89,000 clones, nearly 90% occurring once. The sample comprised peripheral blood. The receptors were sampled from a man between 65 and 85 years old with acute or convalescent COVID-19.

The V call is TRBV28, the J call TRBJ2-1; D is unresolved. V was shortened by 4 bases and J by 8 bases, with 9 bases between the two germline ends. This CDR3 has 12 amino acids. Germline V gives CDR1 MDHEN, CDR2 SYDVKM. The CDR3 loop reads CASSSLVHEQFF. The DNA of the CDR3 is TGTGCCAGCAGTTCCTTAGTCCATGAGCAGTTCTTC.

The CDR3 loop reads CASSLVGTGDTGELFF. The CDR3 DNA reads as TGTGCCAGCAGCTTAGTCGGGACTGGGGACACCGGGGAGCTGTTTTTT. This chain links TRBV7-8 with TRBJ2-2; possible D gene TRBD2, 6 bases. Germline V gene sequence: CDR1 SGHVS, CDR2 FQNEAQ. The CDR3 is 16 amino acids. Trimming shortened V by 1 base and J by 3 bases, and 12 bases separated the two germline ends.

This clone was counted a single time. This rearrangement joins TRBV6-6 to TRBJ2-2, with 9 bases aligning to TRBD1. Looked up from germline, CDR1 is MNHNY and CDR2 is SVGAGI (reference sequence). Unmatched junction bases numbered 8, after V lost 5 bases and J lost 1 base. This CDR3 is 17 amino acids long. The CDR3 nucleotides are TGTGCCAGCAGTCCCCGTCCGGGACAGGGGAACACCGGGGAGCTGTTTTTT. It is translated as CASSPRPGQGNTGELFF.

This rearrangement joins TRBV29-1 to TRBJ2-7; possible D gene TRBD1, 5 bases. CDR3 length: 13 amino acids. Germline values: CDR1 SQVTM, CDR2 ANQGSEA. V was cut by 3 bases and J by 6 bases, with 15 bases left in between. CDR3 amino acids: CSVEEGAKGEQYV. The DNA of the CDR3 is TGCAGCGTTGAGGAAGGGGCAAAGGGCGAGCAGTACGTC.

The CDR3, as DNA: TGTGCCAGCAGCCACGGACATCTTTCTGGGGCCAACGTCCTGACTTTC. Amino acid sequence: CASSHGHLSGANVLTF. The rearrangement links TRBV5-6 to TRBJ2-6, with D perhaps matching TRBD1 (5 bases). The germline gives CDR1 SGHDT, CDR2 YYEEEE. V was clipped by 4 bases and J by 1 base, with 12 bases between them. This CDR3 is 16 amino acids long.

J is TRBJ2-5 and V is TRBV7-9, with a possible D match to TRBD1 (7 bases). Looked up from germline, CDR1 is SEHNR and CDR2 is FQNEAQ (reference sequence). Trimming removed 5 bases at V and 4 bases at J, with 14 bases between. The CDR3 spans 14 residues. CDR3 sequence: CASSHNRGGETQYF. The CDR3 DNA sequence: TGTGCCAGCAGCCATAACAGGGGAGGAGAGACCCAGTACTTC.

The chain uses TRBV28 and TRBJ2-3; D is uncertain. Trimming left V 2 bases short and J 6 bases short, with 12 bases between. Germline V CDR1 and CDR2: MDHEN, SYDVKM. This CDR3 comprises 14 residues. CDR3 sequence (DNA): TGTGCCAGCAGTTTAAAGCCACCACCTGATACGCAGTATTTT. It translates to CASSLKPPPDTQYF.

V and J are TRBV28 and TRBJ1-5; D unresolved. Germline assignment: CDR1 MDHEN and CDR2 SYDVKM. The CDR3 totals 11 residues. V lost 5 bases and J lost 5, with 4 bases in between. The CDR3 protein is CASSTYQPQHF. The DNA of the CDR3 is TGTGCCAGCAGTACATATCAGCCCCAGCATTTT. The entire variable domain, with the rest obtained from reference TRBV28 and TRBJ1-5, is as follows: DVKVTQSSRYLVKRTGEKVFLECVQDMDHENMFWYRQDPGLGLRLIYFSYDVKMKEKGDIPEGYSVSREKKERFSLILESASTNQTSMYLCASSTYQPQHFGDGTRLSIL.

The chain has TRBV27 and TRBJ1-5, with D possibly being TRBD1 (6 bases). Deletions cut 9 bases from V and 3 bases from J, with 12 bases between. The CDR3 length is 13 residues. The germline CDR1 and CDR2 sequences are MNHEY and SMNVEV (reference sequence). The CDR3 sequence: CASQGRANQPQHF. The CDR3 DNA follows: TGTGCCAGTCAGGGGAGGGCCAATCAGCCCCAGCATTTT.

The genes are TRBV5-1 and TRBJ1-2, with D perhaps matching TRBD1 (5 bases). The CDR3 is 15 amino acids. The germline V gene has CDR1 SGHRS and CDR2 YFSETQ. V was pared by 0 bases and J by 4 bases, with 13 bases between. The CDR3 region has the DNA TGCGCCAGCAGCTTGGAAGCATCCGGGGGCTATGGCTACACCTTC. Residues: CASSLEASGGYGYTF.

This clone turned up a few times. This chain links TRBV9 with TRBJ2-2; 9 bases are a match to TRBD2. V dropped 0 bases and J dropped 1; count of bases not matched to a gene: 10. The CDR3 spans 19 residues. Germline V gives CDR1 SGDLS, CDR2 YYNGEE. The CDR3 sequence is CASSVATSGAGGNTGELFF. The DNA for the CDR3 is TGTGCCAGCAGCGTAGCTACGTCGGGAGCGGGGGGGAACACCGGGGAGCTGTTTTTT.

This clone showed up just once. CDR3 sequence: CASSIDVPPDEQFF. The CDR3 nucleotides are TGTGCCAGTAGTATAGATGTGCCCCCGGATGAGCAGTTCTTC. The V call is TRBV19, the J call TRBJ2-1; D gene uncertain. The CDR3 extends over 14 amino acids. Trimming pared 0 bases from V and 8 bases from J, leaving 11 bases between. In germline, CDR1 is LNHDA, CDR2 SQIVND (reference sequence).

The chain carries TRBV15 and TRBJ1-5, with D maybe TRBD1 (6 bases). This CDR3 has 14 residues. Germline V lookup: CDR1 LNHNV, CDR2 YYDKDF (reference sequence). V lost 2 bases and J lost 1, with 6 bases in between. The CDR3 is CATSRQGSNQPQHF. The CDR3, as DNA: TGTGCCACCAGCAGACAGGGGAGCAATCAGCCCCAGCATTTT.

The V and J genes are TRBV5-1 and TRBJ2-3; 7 positions agree with TRBD2. J was trimmed by 0 bases and V by 5 bases; bases with no gene match: 6. In germline, CDR1 is SGHRS, CDR2 YFSETQ. CDR3 length: 15 residues. The CDR3 sequence is CASRPRGVSTDTQYF. The CDR3 DNA follows: TGCGCCAGCAGGCCACGGGGGGTGAGCACAGATACGCAGTATTTT.

V and J are TRBV28 and TRBJ1-2, with 8 bases that match TRBD1. This CDR3 has 13 amino acids. The V segment lost 5 bases and the J segment 6 bases; nucleotides outside the gene matches: 5. The germline gives CDR1 MDHEN, CDR2 SYDVKM. CDR3 DNA: TGTGCCAGCAGTCCAGGGGGCCTGGATGGCTACACCTTC. Protein sequence: CASSPGGLDGYTF.

The table lists this clone with a count of one. V is TRBV19 and J is TRBJ2-3, with 7 bases that match TRBD1. Per germline, CDR1 LNHDA and CDR2 SQIVND (reference sequence). J was trimmed by 6 bases and V by 4 bases; bases with no gene match: 4. The CDR3 runs 13 residues. The CDR3 nucleotides are TGTGCCAGTAGTACGGACAGGAGGGATACGCAGTATTTT. Amino acid sequence: CASSTDRRDTQYF.

This chain connects TRBV7-3 to TRBJ1-2; D remains unclear. The V and J ends lost 6 bases and 7 bases respectively, with 12 bases between them. This CDR3 has 12 residues. Germline V gene sequence: CDR1 SGHTA, CDR2 FQGTGA. This chain's CDR3 is CASREGPGGYTF. DNA for the CDR3: TGTGCCAGCAGGGAGGGCCCGGGTGGCTACACCTTC. Based on the CDR3 plus reference TRBV7-3 and TRBJ1-2, the full variable domain is GAGVSQTPSNKVTEKGKYVELRCDPISGHTALYWYRQSLGQGPEFLIYFQGTGAADDSGLPNDRFFAVRPEGSVSTLKIQRTERGDSAVYLCASREGPGGYTFGSGTRLTVV.

The V gene is TRBV6-5, the J gene TRBJ1-5; 7 bases line up with TRBD1. Germline lookup yields CDR1 MNHEY and CDR2 SVGAGI. The ends lost 6 bases at V and 2 bases at J; junction bases unmatched: 7. The CDR3 length is 15 residues. The CDR3 DNA reads TGTGCCAGCAGATGGAGACAGGGTGGCAATCAGCCCCAGCATTTT. It translates to CASRWRQGGNQPQHF.

The genes are TRBV6-5 and TRBJ1-1, with D possibly matching TRBD1 (5 bases). The CDR3 totals 15 residues. The V end was cut by 7 bases, the J end by 4 bases, with 19 bases between. The germline V gene has CDR1 MNHEY and CDR2 SVGAGI. In DNA form, the CDR3 reads TGTGCCAGCACTCCCCCTCGGGGGGGAGGCACTGAAGCTTTCTTT. This translates into CASTPPRGGGTEAFF.

V usage is TRBV2 and J usage is TRBJ1-1, with TRBD1 identical over 9 bases. CDR1 is SNHLY, CDR2 FYNNEI, per germline. The trim removed 3 bases at V and 1 base at J, leaving 3 bases unmatched. This CDR3 has 15 amino acids. This chain's CDR3 is CASSETGGRNTEAFF. In nucleotides, the CDR3 is TGTGCCAGCAGTGAGACAGGGGGTCGGAACACTGAAGCTTTCTTT.

CDR3 bases: TGCGCCAGCAGCTTGGAAGGGACAGTAGTAACCGGGGAGCTGTTTTTT. Amino acids: CASSLEGTVVTGELFF. This chain connects TRBV5-1 to TRBJ2-2; TRBD1 agrees at 7 bases. With V trimmed by 0 bases and J by 5 bases, 7 bases remained unmatched. CDR1 and CDR2 from the germline V gene are SGHRS and YFSETQ. This CDR3 comprises 16 residues.

The chain uses TRBV5-1 and TRBJ1-4; TRBD1 might be the D (6 bases). This CDR3 has 15 residues. Trimming pared 0 bases from V and 5 bases from J, leaving 11 bases between. Germline V gene sequence: CDR1 SGHRS, CDR2 YFSETQ. In nucleotides, the CDR3 is TGCGCCAGCAGCTTGGCCCGGACAGTAAATGAAAAACTGTTTTTT. Translation gives CASSLARTVNEKLFF.

This rearrangement joins TRBV30 to TRBJ1-3; D is possibly TRBD1 (6 bases). Germline CDR1 and CDR2: GTSNPN and SVGIG (reference sequence). Trimming pared 3 bases from V and 3 bases from J, leaving 15 bases between. The CDR3 runs to 15 residues. DNA of the CDR3: TGTGCCTGGAGCGCCGTCAGGGGATTTGGAAACACCATATATTTT. It codes for CAWSAVRGFGNTIYF.

The count of this clone is one. The V gene is TRBV30, the J gene TRBJ1-4; TRBD1 matches 11 bases. Germline CDR1 reads GTSNPN; CDR2 reads SVGIG (reference sequence). The ends lost 4 bases at V and 7 bases at J; junction bases unmatched: 8. The CDR3 spans 15 residues. Written as DNA, the CDR3 is TGTGCCTGGACCCACAAAGGGACAGGGGGTGAAAAACTGTTTTTT. Encoded protein: CAWTHKGTGGEKLFF.

This chain joins TRBV27 and TRBJ2-5, with TRBD1 identical over 7 bases. The V gene end was trimmed by 8 bases and the J gene end by 1 base; junction bases not matched to a gene: 4. Germline V lookup: CDR1 MNHEY, CDR2 SMNVEV (reference sequence). This CDR3 has 13 residues. CDR3 sequence reads: CASSGTAQETQYF. The CDR3 DNA reads as TGTGCCAGCTCCGGGACAGCCCAAGAGACCCAGTACTTC.

This clone was seen just once. This rearrangement joins TRBV28 to TRBJ1-1; D is unclear. Per the germline V gene, CDR1 is MDHEN and CDR2 is SYDVKM. This CDR3 is 12 amino acids long. V lost 0 bases and J 8 bases, leaving 7 bases between the germline ends. The CDR3 DNA sequence: TGTGCCAGCAGTTTATGGAGGGCGGAAGCTTTCTTT. Translating it yields CASSLWRAEAFF.

V gene TRBV6-6 combines with J gene TRBJ1-5; 7 positions match TRBD1. Germline V gene lookup returns CDR1 MNHNY and CDR2 SVGAGI (reference sequence). With V trimmed by 7 bases and J by 7 bases, 13 bases remained unmatched. This CDR3 is 15 amino acids long. The CDR3 DNA is TGTGCCAGCAAACTTAGAGACAGGGATGGGCAGCCCCAGCATTTT. Protein product: CASKLRDRDGQPQHF.

CDR3 coding DNA: TGTGCCAGCACCGTAGACATTTCTGGAAACACCATATATTTT. Residues: CASTVDISGNTIYF. V and J are TRBV2 and TRBJ1-3; no clear D. Trimming took off 7 bases at V and 1 base at J, with 11 bases between the two ends. The germline CDR1 and CDR2 sequences are SNHLY and FYNNEI. This CDR3 is built from 14 residues.

This rearrangement joins TRBV6-6 to TRBJ1-1, with 8 bases lining up with TRBD1. CDR3 size: 14 residues. V shed 5 bases, J shed 11 bases, and the junction held 13 bases outside the gene matches. Germline CDR1 and CDR2: MNHNY and SVGAGI (reference sequence). The CDR3 protein is CASSRTGKPTGAFF. CDR3 DNA sequence: TGTGCCAGCAGTAGGACAGGGAAGCCCACGGGCGCTTTCTTT.

The rearrangement links TRBV7-9 to TRBJ1-1; a possible D gene is TRBD1 (6 bases). V dropped 2 bases and J dropped 4 bases, with 14 bases sitting between them. Germline V gene data show CDR1 as SEHNR and CDR2 as FQNEAQ (reference sequence). This CDR3 has 15 amino acids. CDR3 region: CASSLTTGLSTEAFF. CDR3 coding DNA: TGTGCCAGCAGCTTAACAACAGGGTTGAGCACTGAAGCTTTCTTT. Filled out from reference TRBV7-9 and TRBJ1-1, the complete variable domain reads DTGVSQNPRHKITKRGQNVTFRCDPISEHNRLYWYRQTLGQGPEFLTYFQNEAQLEKSRLLSDRFSAERPKGSFSTLEIQRTEQGDSAMYLCASSLTTGLSTEAFFGQGTRLTVV.

V gene TRBV28 combines with J gene TRBJ2-1; D not certain. The CDR3 contains 14 residues. The V end was cut by 5 bases, the J end by 3 bases, with 11 bases between. CDR1 is MDHEN and CDR2 is SYDVKM in the germline V gene. The CDR3 reads CASSPTLDYNEQFF. The CDR3 DNA follows: TGTGCCAGCAGTCCTACCCTTGACTACAATGAGCAGTTCTTC. Based on the CDR3 plus reference TRBV28 and TRBJ2-1, the full variable domain is DVKVTQSSRYLVKRTGEKVFLECVQDMDHENMFWYRQDPGLGLRLIYFSYDVKMKEKGDIPEGYSVSREKKERFSLILESASTNQTSMYLCASSPTLDYNEQFFGPGTRLTVL.

The chain employs TRBV5-4 and TRBJ1-6; D is perhaps TRBD1 (5 bases). The length of the CDR3 is 15 residues. The V end was cut by 5 bases, the J end by 4 bases, with 13 bases between. CDR1 is SGHNT, CDR2 YYREEE, per germline (reference sequence). The CDR3 spells CASRNIGAYNSPLHF. As DNA, the CDR3 is TGTGCCAGCAGAAATATAGGGGCGTATAATTCACCCCTCCACTTT.